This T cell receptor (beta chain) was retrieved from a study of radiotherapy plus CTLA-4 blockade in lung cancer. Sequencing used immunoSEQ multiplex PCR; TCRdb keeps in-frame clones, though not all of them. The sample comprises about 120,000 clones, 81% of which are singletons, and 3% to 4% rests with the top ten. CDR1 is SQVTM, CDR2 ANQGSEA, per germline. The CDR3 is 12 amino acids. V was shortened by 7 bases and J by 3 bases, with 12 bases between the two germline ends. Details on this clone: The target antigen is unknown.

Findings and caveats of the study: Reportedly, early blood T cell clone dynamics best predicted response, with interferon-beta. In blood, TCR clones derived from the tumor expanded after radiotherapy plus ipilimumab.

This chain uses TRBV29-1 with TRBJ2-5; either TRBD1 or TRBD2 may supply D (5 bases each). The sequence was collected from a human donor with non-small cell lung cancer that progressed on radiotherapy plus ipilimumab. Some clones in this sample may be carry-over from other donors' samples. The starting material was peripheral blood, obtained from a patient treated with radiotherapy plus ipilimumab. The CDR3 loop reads CSAYQGEETQYF. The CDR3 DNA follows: TGCAGCGCGTACCAGGGAGAAGAGACCCAGTACTTC.